These 22 T cell receptor beta chains were sequenced from one sample in a study of T cell repertoires in cytomegalovirus infection. No antigen has been assigned to these receptors. TCRdb called the reads again in MiXCR, with one record for every CDR3 protein. The sample holds some 920,000 distinct CDR3 sequences, roughly 30% seen once. This material consisted of cultured CD8+ T cells from PBMCs, taken from culture after CMV antigen stimulation. These receptors all stem from a human donor in good health (CMV status not recorded). Some clones in this sample may be carry-over from other donors' samples.

This clonotype turned up a few times. The rearrangement uses TRBV27 and TRBJ2-1; 9 bases line up with TRBD2. The germline gives CDR1 MNHEY, CDR2 SMNVEV (reference sequence). The V segment lost 6 bases and the J segment 6 bases; nucleotides outside the gene matches: 6. The CDR3 contains 14 residues. For the CDR3, the DNA is TGTGCCAGCAGCTCACTAGCGGGTTTCAATGAGCAGTTCTTC. Translated: CASSSLAGFNEQFF.

This sequence joins TRBV28 and TRBJ1-5, with 9 bases fitting TRBD1. The CDR3 length is 14 residues. CDR1 MDHEN and CDR2 SYDVKM come from the germline V gene. V lost 6 bases and J lost 6; bases outside the gene matches: 6. The CDR3, as DNA: TGTGCCAGCAGCAAAGGACAGGGGATTCAGCCCCAGCATTTT. This sequence encodes CASSKGQGIQPQHF.

This chain joins TRBV11-1 and TRBJ1-1; a possible D gene is TRBD1 (5 bases). The germline gives CDR1 SGHAT, CDR2 FQDESV (reference sequence). The CDR3 loop spans 16 amino acids. Trimming stripped 6 bases from V and 3 bases from J, with 20 bases between. As DNA, the CDR3 is TGTGCCAGCAGATTTTCCTCAGGGTCTGGAGACACTGAAGCTTTCTTT. It yields the protein CASRFSSGSGDTEAFF.

The sample holds a few counts of this clonotype. The chain is built from TRBV6-5 and TRBJ1-2; D perhaps matches TRBD1 (5 bases). This CDR3 spans 14 amino acids. V was shortened by 2 bases and J by 6 bases, with 13 bases between the two germline ends. CDR1 MNHEY and CDR2 SVGAGI come from the germline V gene. The CDR3: CASSYDGAGNGYTF. CDR3 bases: TGTGCCAGCAGTTACGACGGGGCAGGGAATGGCTACACCTTC.

To note about this clonotype: A much more abundant neighbour one base away suggests this may be a read error. The V gene is TRBV7-2, the J gene TRBJ2-2; perhaps TRBD2 as D (5 bases). The germline V gene has CDR1 SGHTA and CDR2 FQGNSA. CDR3 length equals 12 residues. Trimming left V 7 bases short and J 5 bases short, with 8 bases between. CDR3 protein: CASNRGTGELFF. CDR3 nucleotide sequence: TGTGCCAGCAACCGGGGAACCGGGGAGCTGTTTTTT.

The CDR3 reads CASTPVRVGVNEKLFF. CDR3 sequence (DNA): TGTGCCAGCACCCCGGTCCGGGTGGGGGTTAATGAAAAACTGTTTTTT. The chain links TRBV6-1 to TRBJ1-4; tentatively, D is TRBD1 (5 bases). The CDR3 runs 16 residues. CDR1 is MNHNS and CDR2 is SASEGT in the germline V gene. Trimming took off 7 bases at V and 4 bases at J, with 19 bases between the two ends.

Only one count was recorded for this clonotype. The gene calls are TRBV7-2 and TRBJ2-1, with TRBD1 as a possible D gene (5 bases). The CDR3 has 15 residues. V was shortened by 5 bases and J by 3 bases, with 14 bases between the two germline ends. Germline CDR1 and CDR2: SGHTA and FQGNSA. The CDR3 region is CASSQRLDSYNEQFF. CDR3 sequence (DNA): TGTGCCAGCAGCCAAAGGTTAGACAGCTACAATGAGCAGTTCTTC.

This clonotype was picked up a small number of times. This chain connects TRBV27 to TRBJ2-5, with TRBD2 identical over 13 bases. The CDR3 has 15 residues. Germline assignment: CDR1 MNHEY and CDR2 SMNVEV (reference sequence). Trimming took 7 bases from V and 3 from J; bases not matched to a gene: 5. The CDR3 DNA reads as TGTGCCAGCACTCGACTAGCGGGGGGCAAAGAGACCCAGTACTTC. Its translation is CASTRLAGGKETQYF.

This clonotype has just a few counts. The chain couples TRBV5-4 to TRBJ1-6; 9 bases line up with TRBD1. CDR3 length equals 13 residues. The junction had 0 bases not matched to a gene; V was cut back by 0 bases and J by 11 bases. Looked up from germline, CDR1 is SGHNT and CDR2 is YYREEE (reference sequence). CDR3 nucleotide sequence: TGTGCCAGCAGCTTGGGGGACAGGGCACCCCTCCACTTT. Translating gives CASSLGDRAPLHF.

V usage is TRBV29-1 and J usage is TRBJ2-5; perhaps TRBD1 as D (6 bases). Germline CDR1 reads SQVTM; CDR2 reads ANQGSEA. The V and J ends lost 4 bases and 1 base respectively, with 13 bases between them. The CDR3 is 14 residues long. CDR3 sequence (DNA): TGCAGCGTTGGTTTTCAGGGGCTCCAAGAGACCCAGTACTTC. It specifies CSVGFQGLQETQYF.

This clonotype occurred many times. This rearrangement joins TRBV7-8 to TRBJ2-1; D gene unclear. Trimming removed 3 bases from V and 5 bases from J, with 11 bases in between. The CDR3 totals 14 residues. The germline V gene encodes CDR1 SGHVS and CDR2 FQNEAQ. The CDR3 spells CASSFGRPNNEQFF. Written as DNA, the CDR3 is TGTGCCAGCAGCTTCGGCAGGCCCAACAATGAGCAGTTCTTC.

V and J are TRBV7-2 and TRBJ2-1, with a weak D call TRBD2 (7 bases). V was cut by 4 bases and J by 4 bases, with 11 bases left in between. Germline-derived CDR1 and CDR2 are SGHTA and FQGNSA. The CDR3 is 14 residues long. The CDR3 region is CASSSGGMYNEQFF. In DNA, the CDR3 is TGTGCCAGCAGCTCGGGGGGCATGTACAATGAGCAGTTCTTC. The variable domain in full, completed from reference TRBV7-2 and TRBJ2-1, reads GAGVSQSPSNKVTEKGKDVELRCDPISGHTALYWYRQSLGQGLEFLIYFQGNSAPDKSGLPSDRFSAERTGGSVSTLTIQRTQQEDSAVYLCASSSGGMYNEQFFGPGTRLTVL.

The chain joins TRBV7-4 to TRBJ1-2, with 7 nucleotides matching TRBD1. From germline, CDR1 is SGHVT and CDR2 SQSDAQ. The CDR3 spans 15 residues. Trimming took 4 bases from V and 3 from J; bases not matched to a gene: 8. CDR3 protein: CASSSHRGLDYGYTF. The CDR3 nucleotides read TGTGCCAGCAGCTCTCACAGGGGACTGGACTATGGCTACACCTTC.

This clonotype has only a few counts. This chain links TRBV6-1 with TRBJ2-1, with TRBD2 matching over 11 bases. Trimming cost V 4 bases and J 7 bases; bases outside gene matches: 6. CDR3 size: 15 residues. CDR1 and CDR2 from the germline V gene are MNHNS and SASEGT. CDR3 residues: CASSGLAGGINEQFF. CDR3 sequence (DNA): TGTGCCAGCAGTGGCTTAGCGGGGGGGATAAATGAGCAGTTCTTC.

The chain combines TRBV6-5 with TRBJ2-1; D is perhaps TRBD1 or TRBD2 (6 bases each). Germline CDR1 reads MNHEY; CDR2 reads SVGAGI. The ends were cut back, 0 bases at V and 7 bases at J, with 10 bases in the middle. The CDR3 is 14 amino acids. CDR3: CASSYSGGWNEQFF. The CDR3 bases are TGTGCCAGCAGTTACTCGGGGGGCTGGAATGAGCAGTTCTTC.

This clonotype was recorded a few times. The J gene is TRBJ1-5, the V gene TRBV12-3 or TRBV12-4; perhaps TRBD1 as D (5 bases). This CDR3 has 19 residues. V dropped 3 bases and J dropped 0 bases, with 21 bases sitting between them. The CDR3 DNA is TGTGCCAGCAGTTTTGTGGGGCAGAACCTTTTTAATAGCAATCAGCCCCAGCATTTT. As protein: CASSFVGQNLFNSNQPQHF.

This chain's CDR3 is CASSLGWQGPYNEQFF. DNA of the CDR3: TGTGCCAGCAGTTTGGGCTGGCAGGGGCCCTACAATGAGCAGTTCTTC. V and J are TRBV6-2 or TRBV6-3 and TRBJ2-1; a possible D gene is TRBD1 (6 bases). The CDR3 covers 16 residues. Germline V gene data show CDR1 as MNHEY and CDR2 as SVGEGT. Trimming shortened V by 4 bases and J by 2 bases, and 15 bases separated the two germline ends.

This clonotype was counted ten times or more. The chain recombines TRBV7-3 with TRBJ2-1; the match to TRBD2 covers 8 bases. CDR3 length equals 13 residues. Germline trimming cut 5 bases from V and 5 bases from J; bases unmatched to any gene: 2. The germline gives CDR1 SGHTA, CDR2 FQGTGA. CDR3 sequence reads: CASSLLADNEQFF. The CDR3 DNA reads as TGTGCCAGCAGCCTACTAGCGGACAATGAGCAGTTCTTC.

This clonotype was observed a handful of times. The chain combines TRBV19 with TRBJ2-1, with 7 positions matching TRBD1. The V gene's germline CDR1 is LNHDA and CDR2 SQIVND (reference sequence). V was pared by 1 base and J by 6 bases, with 3 bases of the junction left unmatched. The CDR3 loop spans 14 amino acids. This CDR3 is CASSIVPGGNEQFF. The CDR3 DNA follows: TGTGCCAGTAGTATAGTTCCAGGGGGCAATGAGCAGTTCTTC.

This clonotype was counted between two and nine times. The rearrangement links TRBV15 to TRBJ1-1, with no clear D. V was cut by 5 bases and J by 4 bases, with 8 bases left in between. The CDR3 covers 12 residues. Germline assignment: CDR1 LNHNV and CDR2 YYDKDF (reference sequence). CDR3 sequence reads: CATSEFGTEAFF. Here the CDR3 DNA reads TGTGCCACCAGCGAGTTTGGCACTGAAGCTTTCTTT.

The gene calls are TRBV27 and TRBJ1-2, with no clear D. V was trimmed by 0 bases and J by 4 bases, leaving 9 bases between them. The germline V gene has CDR1 MNHEY and CDR2 SMNVEV (reference sequence). The CDR3 extends over 14 amino acids. CDR3 DNA: TGTGCCAGCAGTTTATCGGCGGGAATCTATGGCTACACCTTC. Translated: CASSLSAGIYGYTF.

The rearrangement links TRBV4-1 to TRBJ1-3, with D possibly TRBD1 on 5 matching bases. CDR3 size: 15 residues. The germline V gene encodes CDR1 MGHRA and CDR2 YSYEKL. Trimming took 5 bases from V and 0 from J, leaving 11 bases between them. CDR3 region: CASSSDTRSGNTIYF. CDR3 in DNA: TGCGCCAGCAGCTCGGACACCCGCTCTGGAAACACCATATATTTT.